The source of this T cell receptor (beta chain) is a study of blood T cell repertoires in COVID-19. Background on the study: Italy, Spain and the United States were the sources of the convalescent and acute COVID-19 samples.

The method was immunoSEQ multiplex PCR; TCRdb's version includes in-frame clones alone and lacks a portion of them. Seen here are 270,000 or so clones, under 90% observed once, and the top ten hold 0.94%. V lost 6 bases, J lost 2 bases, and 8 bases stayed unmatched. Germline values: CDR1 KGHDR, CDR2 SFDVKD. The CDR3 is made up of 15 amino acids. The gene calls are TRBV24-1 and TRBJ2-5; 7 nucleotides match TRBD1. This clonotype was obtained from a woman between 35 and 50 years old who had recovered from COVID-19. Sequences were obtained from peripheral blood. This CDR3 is CATSQTGMSQETQYF. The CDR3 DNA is TGTGCCACCAGTCAGACAGGGATGAGTCAAGAGACCCAGTACTTC.